The following is a T cell receptor beta chain sequence with its context. These data belong to a study of blood T cell repertoires in COVID-19. For the study at large: Spain, Italy and the United States supplied samples that represented acute and convalescent COVID-19. T cells, B-cell-depleted T cells, or PBMCs provided the cDNA or gDNA that served as material.

Per the authors' pipeline: Estimation of nucleated cell counts was performed using reference gene primer amplification. Data came from immunoSEQ multiplex PCR; TCRdb stores just in-frame clones and leaves some out. D and trimming were read from the DNA, whereas the V and J calls and clone size are those reported in that table. The sample holds about 69,000 clones; nearly 80% are singletons and the top ten take approximately 45%. V lost 1 base to trimming and J lost 8 bases, with 8 bases between them. Germline values: CDR1 SGHAT, CDR2 FQNNGV. The CDR3 covers 12 residues. The chain recombines TRBV11-2 with TRBJ1-2; D remains unclear. The source is a human donor in a cohort sampled during active COVID-19. Sequences were obtained from peripheral blood. The chain's CDR3 is CASSLGLEGYTF. In nucleotides, the CDR3 is TGTGCCAGCAGCTTAGGTTTAGAAGGCTACACCTTC.